This TCR beta chain originates from a study of molecular identifiers for immune sequencing clone quantification. From the PCR reads, TCRdb called clonotypes with MiXCR, one entry per CDR3 protein. The sample holds hundreds of thousands of distinct CDR3 sequences, 25% seen once. The V end lost 5 bases, the J end lost 0 bases, and 11 bases lay between the germline ends. CDR1 and CDR2 from the germline V gene are SEHNR and FQNEAQ (reference sequence). The CDR3 runs to 14 residues. Many counts were recorded for this clonotype. Source material: naive CD8+ T cells from blood, with Jurkat cell RNA spiked in. Subset noted: FACS-sorted CD8+CD4-CCR7+CD45RA+ naive T cells. This chain joins TRBV7-9 and TRBJ2-7, with a weak D call TRBD1 (6 bases). This sequence originates from a human donor in good health. Some libraries in this study had Jurkat cell RNA spiked in. The CDR3, as DNA: TGTGCCAGCAGCCCGGGACACCGCTCCTACGAGCAGTACTTC. Translation: CASSPGHRSYEQYF. Combining the CDR3 with reference TRBV7-9 and TRBJ2-7 gives the whole variable domain DTGVSQNPRHKITKRGQNVTFRCDPISEHNRLYWYRQTLGQGPEFLTYFQNEAQLEKSRLLSDRFSAERPKGSFSTLEIQRTEQGDSAMYLCASSPGHRSYEQYFGPGTRLTVT.